The entry below gives a single T cell receptor beta chain sequence along with its context. These data belong to a study of T cell clones after liver transplantation. This CDR3 has 14 residues. The table came from immunoSEQ multiplex PCR; TCRdb's copy has only in-frame clones and leaves some out. The table lists about 75,000 clones, 84% of them singletons. The genes are TRBV1 and TRBJ1-5. TRBV1 is deemed a pseudogene. The sequence was obtained from a human patient who received a liver transplant. Certain T cells may be donor cells from the graft. The sequencing here drew on CD4+ T cells from blood, taken around 50 months after liver transplant. Written as DNA, the CDR3 is TGCACCAGCAGCCAAGGCGTCAACAATCAGCCCCAGCATTTT. Translated: CTSSQGVNNQPQHF.